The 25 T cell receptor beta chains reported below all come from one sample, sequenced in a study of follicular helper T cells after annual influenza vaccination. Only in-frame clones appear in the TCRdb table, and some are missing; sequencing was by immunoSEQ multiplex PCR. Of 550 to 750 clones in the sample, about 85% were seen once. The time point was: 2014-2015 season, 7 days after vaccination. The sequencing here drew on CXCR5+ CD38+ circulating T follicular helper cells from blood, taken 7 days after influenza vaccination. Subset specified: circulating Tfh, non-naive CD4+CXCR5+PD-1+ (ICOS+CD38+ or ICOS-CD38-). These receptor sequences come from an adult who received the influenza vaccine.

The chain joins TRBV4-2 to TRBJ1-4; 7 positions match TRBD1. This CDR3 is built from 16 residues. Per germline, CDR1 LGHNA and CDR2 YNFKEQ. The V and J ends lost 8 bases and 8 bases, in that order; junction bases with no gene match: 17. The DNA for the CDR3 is TGTGCCAGCGCCCCCAATCCACAGGGGCGAGGGGAAAAACTGTTTTTT. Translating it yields CASAPNPQGRGEKLFF.

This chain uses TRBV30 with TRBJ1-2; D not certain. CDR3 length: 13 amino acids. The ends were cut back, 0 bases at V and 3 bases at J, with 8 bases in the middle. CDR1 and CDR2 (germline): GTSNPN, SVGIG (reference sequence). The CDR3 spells CAWSVLGDYGYTF. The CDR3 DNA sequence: TGTGCCTGGAGTGTACTGGGAGACTATGGCTACACCTTC.

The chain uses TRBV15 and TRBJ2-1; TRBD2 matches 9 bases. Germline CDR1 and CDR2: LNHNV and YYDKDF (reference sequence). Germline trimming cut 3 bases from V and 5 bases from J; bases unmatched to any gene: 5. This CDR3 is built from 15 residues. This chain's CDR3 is CATSRKVAGDNEQFF. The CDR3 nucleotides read TGTGCCACCAGCAGGAAGGTAGCGGGGGACAATGAGCAGTTCTTC.

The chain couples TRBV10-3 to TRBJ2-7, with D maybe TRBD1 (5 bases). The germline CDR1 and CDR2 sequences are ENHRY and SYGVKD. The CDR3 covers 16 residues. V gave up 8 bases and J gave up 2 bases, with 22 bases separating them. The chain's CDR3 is CAIGGSTGAPAYEQYF. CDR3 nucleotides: TGTGCCATCGGTGGGTCTACAGGTGCGCCGGCCTACGAGCAGTACTTC.

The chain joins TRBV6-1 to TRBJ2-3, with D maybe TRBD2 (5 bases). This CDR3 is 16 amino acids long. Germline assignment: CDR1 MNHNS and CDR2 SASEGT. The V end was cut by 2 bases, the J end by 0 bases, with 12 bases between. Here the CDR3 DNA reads TGTGCCAGCAGTGAACGTGGAGGCGTAAGCACAGATACGCAGTATTTT. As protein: CASSERGGVSTDTQYF.

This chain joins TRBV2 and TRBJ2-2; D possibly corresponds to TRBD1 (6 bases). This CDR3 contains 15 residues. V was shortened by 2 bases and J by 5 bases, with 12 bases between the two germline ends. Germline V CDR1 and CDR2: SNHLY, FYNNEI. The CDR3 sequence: CASSETRGSTGELFF. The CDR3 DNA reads TGTGCCAGCAGTGAAACCAGGGGCAGTACCGGGGAGCTGTTTTTT. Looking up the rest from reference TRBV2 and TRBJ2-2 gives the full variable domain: EPEVTQTPSHQVTQMGQEVILRCVPISNHLYFYWYRQILGQKVEFLVSFYNNEISEKSEIFDDQFSVERPDGSNFTLKIRSTKLEDSAMYFCASSETRGSTGELFFGEGSRLTVL.

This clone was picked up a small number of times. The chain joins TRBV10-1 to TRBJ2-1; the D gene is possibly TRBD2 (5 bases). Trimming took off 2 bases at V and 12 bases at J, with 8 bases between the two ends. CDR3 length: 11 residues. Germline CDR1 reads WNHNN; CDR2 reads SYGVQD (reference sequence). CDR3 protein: CASSEGRGQFF. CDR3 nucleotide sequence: TGCGCCAGCAGTGAGGGTCGGGGGCAGTTCTTC.

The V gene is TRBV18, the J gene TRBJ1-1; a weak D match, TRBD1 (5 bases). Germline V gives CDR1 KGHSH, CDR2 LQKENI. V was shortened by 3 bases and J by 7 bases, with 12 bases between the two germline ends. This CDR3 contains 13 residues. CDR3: CASSPGTMDEAFF. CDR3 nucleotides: TGTGCCAGCTCACCGGGGACTATGGATGAAGCTTTCTTT.

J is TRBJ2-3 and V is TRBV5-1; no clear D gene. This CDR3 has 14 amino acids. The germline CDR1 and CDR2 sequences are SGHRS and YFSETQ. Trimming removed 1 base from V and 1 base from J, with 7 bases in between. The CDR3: CASSLYPGTDTQYF. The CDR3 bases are TGCGCCAGCAGCTTGTACCCAGGCACAGATACGCAGTATTTT.

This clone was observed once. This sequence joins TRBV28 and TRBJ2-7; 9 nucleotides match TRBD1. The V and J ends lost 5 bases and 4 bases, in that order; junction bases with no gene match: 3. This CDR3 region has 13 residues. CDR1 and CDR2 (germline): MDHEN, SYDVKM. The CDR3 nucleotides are TGTGCCAGCAGTAACAGGGGGCCATACGAGCAGTACTTC. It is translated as CASSNRGPYEQYF.

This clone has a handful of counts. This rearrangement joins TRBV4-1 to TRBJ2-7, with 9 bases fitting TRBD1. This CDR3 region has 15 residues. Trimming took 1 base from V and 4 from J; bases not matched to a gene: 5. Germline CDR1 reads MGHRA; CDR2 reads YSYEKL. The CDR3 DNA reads TGCGCCAGCAGCCAAGCCGGGACAGGGCAATACGAGCAGTACTTC. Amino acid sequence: CASSQAGTGQYEQYF.

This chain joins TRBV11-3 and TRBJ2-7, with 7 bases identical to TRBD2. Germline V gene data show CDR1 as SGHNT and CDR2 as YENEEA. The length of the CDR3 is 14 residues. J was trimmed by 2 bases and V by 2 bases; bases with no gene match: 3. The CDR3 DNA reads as TGTGCCAGCAGCTTATCGGGGGGTACCTACGAGCAGTACTTC. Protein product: CASSLSGGTYEQYF.

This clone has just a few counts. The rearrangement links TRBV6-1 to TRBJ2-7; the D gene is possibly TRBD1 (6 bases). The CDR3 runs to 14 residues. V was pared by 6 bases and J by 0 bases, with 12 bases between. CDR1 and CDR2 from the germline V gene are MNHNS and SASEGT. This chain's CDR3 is CASRRQDSSYEQYF. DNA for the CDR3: TGTGCCAGCAGAAGACAGGATTCCTCCTACGAGCAGTACTTC.

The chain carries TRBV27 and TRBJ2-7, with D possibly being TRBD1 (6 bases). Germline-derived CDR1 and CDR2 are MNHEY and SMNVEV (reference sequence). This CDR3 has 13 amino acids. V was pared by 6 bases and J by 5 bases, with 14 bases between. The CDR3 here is CASSQGNWDEQYF. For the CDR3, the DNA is TGTGCCAGCAGCCAGGGGAATTGGGACGAGCAGTACTTC.

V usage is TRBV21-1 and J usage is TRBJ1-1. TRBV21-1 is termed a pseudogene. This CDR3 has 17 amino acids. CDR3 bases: TGTGCCAGCAGTCCTTTATTAGACTACACAATTCGCACTGAAGCTTTCTTT. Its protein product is CASSPLLDYTIRTEAFF.

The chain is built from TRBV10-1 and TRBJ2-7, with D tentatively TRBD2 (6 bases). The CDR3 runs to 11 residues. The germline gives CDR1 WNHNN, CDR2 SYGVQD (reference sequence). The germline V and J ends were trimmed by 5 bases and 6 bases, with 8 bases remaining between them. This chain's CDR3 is CASSHSGEQYF. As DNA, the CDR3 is TGCGCCAGCAGTCATAGCGGCGAGCAGTACTTC.

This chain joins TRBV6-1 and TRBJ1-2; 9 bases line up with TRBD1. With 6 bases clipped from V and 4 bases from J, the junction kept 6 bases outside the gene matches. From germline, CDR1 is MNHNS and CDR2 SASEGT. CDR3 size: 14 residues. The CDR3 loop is CASRATGGFYGYTF. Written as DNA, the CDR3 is TGTGCCAGCAGGGCTACAGGGGGCTTCTATGGCTACACCTTC.

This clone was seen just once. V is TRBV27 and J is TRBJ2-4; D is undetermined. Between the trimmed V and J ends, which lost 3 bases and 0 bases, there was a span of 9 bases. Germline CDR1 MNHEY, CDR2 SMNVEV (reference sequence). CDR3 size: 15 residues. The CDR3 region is CASSFLNVAKNIQYF. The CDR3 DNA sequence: TGTGCCAGCAGTTTTTTGAATGTAGCCAAAAACATTCAGTACTTC.

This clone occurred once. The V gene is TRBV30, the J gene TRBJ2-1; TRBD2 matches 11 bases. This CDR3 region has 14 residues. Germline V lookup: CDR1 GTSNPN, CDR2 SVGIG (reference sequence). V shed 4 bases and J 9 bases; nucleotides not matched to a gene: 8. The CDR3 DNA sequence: TGTGCCTGGAACGTAGCGGGGGGGCCGGGTGAGCAGTTCTTC. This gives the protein CAWNVAGGPGEQFF.

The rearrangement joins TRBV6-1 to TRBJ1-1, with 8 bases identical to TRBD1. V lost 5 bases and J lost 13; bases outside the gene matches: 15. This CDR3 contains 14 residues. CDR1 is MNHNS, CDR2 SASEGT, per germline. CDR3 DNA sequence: TGTGCCAGCAGTAAAGGGTTGGGACAGGCGCAATTTTTCTTT. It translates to CASSKGLGQAQFFF.

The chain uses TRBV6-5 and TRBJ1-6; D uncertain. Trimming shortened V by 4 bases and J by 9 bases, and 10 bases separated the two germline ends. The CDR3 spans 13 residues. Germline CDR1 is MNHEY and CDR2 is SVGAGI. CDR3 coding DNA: TGTGCCAGCAGTTTCGACGGACCTTCACCCCTCCACTTT. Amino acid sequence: CASSFDGPSPLHF.

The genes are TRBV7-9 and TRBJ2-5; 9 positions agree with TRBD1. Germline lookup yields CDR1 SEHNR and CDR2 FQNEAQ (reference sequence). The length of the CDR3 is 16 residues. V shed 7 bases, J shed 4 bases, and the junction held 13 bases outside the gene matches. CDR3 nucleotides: TGTGCCAGCAACAAGGGTCGGACAGGGGCTCTAGAGACCCAGTACTTC. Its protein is CASNKGRTGALETQYF.

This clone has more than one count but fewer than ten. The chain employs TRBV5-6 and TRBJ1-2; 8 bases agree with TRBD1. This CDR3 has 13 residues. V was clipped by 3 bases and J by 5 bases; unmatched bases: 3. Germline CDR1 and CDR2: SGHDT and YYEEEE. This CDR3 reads CASSSNRGYGYTF. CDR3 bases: TGTGCCAGCAGCTCTAACAGGGGGTATGGCTACACCTTC.

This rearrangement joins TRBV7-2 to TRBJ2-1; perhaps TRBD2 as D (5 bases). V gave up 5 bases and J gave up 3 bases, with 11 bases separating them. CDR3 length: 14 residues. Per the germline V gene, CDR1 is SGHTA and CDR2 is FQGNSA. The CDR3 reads CASSLGVGYNEQFF. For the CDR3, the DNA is TGTGCCAGCAGCCTCGGGGTAGGCTACAATGAGCAGTTCTTC.

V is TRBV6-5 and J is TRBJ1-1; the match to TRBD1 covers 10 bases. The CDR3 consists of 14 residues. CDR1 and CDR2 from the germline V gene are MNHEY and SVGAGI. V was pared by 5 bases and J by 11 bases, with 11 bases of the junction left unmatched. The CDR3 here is CASSVRTGGKEAFF. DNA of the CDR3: TGTGCCAGCAGTGTCCGGACAGGGGGAAAGGAGGCTTTCTTT.